This TCR beta chain was sequenced for a study of blood T cell repertoires in COVID-19. Overall study: COVID-19 samples from acute and convalescent phases originated in the United States, Italy and Spain. Sample material is recorded as cDNA or gDNA derived from T cells, B-cell-depleted T cells, or PBMCs.

Researchers sorted participants into cohorts using their self-reported clinical history. As handled by the study authors: For nucleated cells, counts were estimated from reference gene primer amplification. Assay: immunoSEQ multiplex PCR; the TCRdb copy retains only in-frame clones and omits some. The V and J calls and clone size are taken from that table; D and trimming were inferred from the DNA. Of fewer than 350,000 clones listed, around 85% are singletons. The CDR3 has 14 amino acids. Germline V CDR1 and CDR2: LNHDA, SQIVND (reference sequence). The ends were cut back, 5 bases at V and 7 bases at J, with 14 bases in the middle.

The genes are TRBV19 and TRBJ2-2; D gene ambiguous. Input material: PBMCs or T cells enriched from blood (not recorded which). This TCR was recovered from a woman aged 45-59 years who had recovered from COVID-19. In nucleotides, the CDR3 is TGTGCCAGTAGTCCCCCCGGTATCCACGGGGAGCTGTTTTTT. Its protein product is CASSPPGIHGELFF.